One sample yielded the 22 T cell receptor beta chains listed below, sequenced in a study of blood T cell repertoires in COVID-19. The table came from immunoSEQ multiplex PCR; TCRdb's copy has only in-frame clones and leaves some out. In the table there are some 93,000 clones, about 89% of which are singletons. The specimen was peripheral blood. Receptors were obtained from a man in his forties or fifties with acute or convalescent COVID-19.

The V call is TRBV4-2, the J call TRBJ1-2; D is undetermined. The CDR3 has 12 amino acids. In germline, CDR1 is LGHNA, CDR2 YNFKEQ. The V end was cut by 4 bases, the J end by 6 bases, with 9 bases between. As DNA, the CDR3 is TGTGCCAGCAGCCTTATGAGGGATGGCTACACCTTC. Protein product: CASSLMRDGYTF.

This chain joins TRBV30 and TRBJ1-3; TRBD1 aligns across 9 bases. Trimming cost V 2 bases and J 3 bases; bases outside gene matches: 17. CDR3 length equals 19 residues. Germline loops: CDR1 GTSNPN, CDR2 SVGIG (reference sequence). CDR3 region: CAWSSTRFRDRVIGNTIYF. Here the CDR3 DNA reads TGTGCCTGGAGTTCCACCCGATTCCGGGACAGGGTTATTGGAAACACCATATATTTT.

The J gene is TRBJ2-7, the V gene TRBV7-2; D possibly corresponds to TRBD2 (5 bases). Trimming took 2 bases from V and 2 from J, leaving 10 bases between them. The CDR3 totals 14 residues. Germline CDR1 SGHTA, CDR2 FQGNSA. The CDR3, as DNA: TGTGCCAGCAGCTTATTATCGGGGACCTACGAGCAGTACTTC. It specifies CASSLLSGTYEQYF.

The genes are TRBV18 and TRBJ1-5; 7 positions match TRBD1. Losses at the gene ends were 2 bases for V and 5 bases for J; bases not matched to a gene: 6. CDR1 and CDR2 from the germline V gene are KGHSH and LQKENI. This CDR3 has 15 residues. The CDR3 region is CASSPGQAGYQPQHF. In nucleotides, the CDR3 is TGTGCCAGCTCACCAGGACAGGCAGGTTATCAGCCCCAGCATTTT.

The V gene is TRBV7-2, the J gene TRBJ1-2; 9 bases line up with TRBD1. The CDR3 loop spans 15 amino acids. The trim removed 3 bases at V and 4 bases at J, leaving 6 bases unmatched. Germline assignment: CDR1 SGHTA and CDR2 FQGNSA. CDR3 residues: CASSLQTGGGYGYTF. The CDR3 nucleotides are TGTGCCAGCAGCTTGCAGACAGGGGGTGGCTATGGCTACACCTTC. The complete variable domain, with remaining parts taken from reference TRBV7-2 and TRBJ1-2, reads GAGVSQSPSNKVTEKGKDVELRCDPISGHTALYWYRQSLGQGLEFLIYFQGNSAPDKSGLPSDRFSAERTGGSVSTLTIQRTQQEDSAVYLCASSLQTGGGYGYTFGSGTRLTVV.

CDR3 sequence: CASGGRAKNEQFF. CDR3 sequence (DNA): TGTGCATCCGGCGGGAGGGCCAAGAATGAGCAGTTCTTC. V and J are TRBV6-5 and TRBJ2-1; TRBD2 matches 9 bases. The CDR3 loop spans 13 amino acids. Germline CDR1 is MNHEY and CDR2 is SVGAGI.

In its sample, this clone was seen a few times. V usage is TRBV5-6 and J usage is TRBJ2-5; the D is unclear. The CDR3 has 14 residues. Per germline, CDR1 SGHDT and CDR2 YYEEEE. Trimming cost V 4 bases and J 7 bases, with 17 bases left between them. The CDR3 DNA is TGTGCCAGCAGCGCATGGGCATCACCGTGGACCCAGTACTTC. It yields the protein CASSAWASPWTQYF.

This clone has more than one count but fewer than ten. The V gene is TRBV27, the J gene TRBJ1-3, with D unresolved. V was cut by 3 bases and J by 3 bases, with 15 bases left in between. Germline CDR1 is MNHEY and CDR2 is SMNVEV (reference sequence). CDR3 length: 16 amino acids. The CDR3 is CASSFSGEWNGNTIYF. CDR3 nucleotide sequence: TGTGCCAGCAGTTTTTCCGGGGAGTGGAATGGAAACACCATATATTTT.

This clone was seen a single time. The chain employs TRBV27 and TRBJ2-5; TRBD2 might be the D (5 bases). Germline V gives CDR1 MNHEY, CDR2 SMNVEV (reference sequence). This CDR3 has 15 amino acids. The V and J ends lost 10 bases and 3 bases respectively, with 21 bases between them. CDR3 coding DNA: TGTGCCATCCGAGGGAGACTCCCCTCGGAAGAGACCCAGTACTTC. Translation gives CAIRGRLPSEETQYF.

CDR3 nucleotides: TGTGCCAGTAGTTTTAGCGGGAGGACCCGGGATACGCAGTATTTT. Protein product: CASSFSGRTRDTQYF. The V call is TRBV19, the J call TRBJ2-3, with 10 bases aligning to TRBD2. J lost 6 bases, V lost 5 bases, and 8 bases had no gene match. CDR1 is LNHDA, CDR2 SQIVND, per germline (reference sequence). This CDR3 region has 15 residues.

The chain carries TRBV7-9 and TRBJ1-4; weak D call: TRBD1 (5 bases). Germline V gives CDR1 SEHNR, CDR2 FQNEAQ (reference sequence). This CDR3 comprises 15 residues. Deletions cut 5 bases from V and 1 base from J, with 11 bases between. CDR3 loop: CASSPAGGTNEKLFF. The CDR3 nucleotides are TGTGCCAGCAGCCCTGCGGGGGGAACTAATGAAAAACTGTTTTTT. Supplemented by reference TRBV7-9 and TRBJ1-4, the full variable domain reads DTGVSQNPRHKITKRGQNVTFRCDPISEHNRLYWYRQTLGQGPEFLTYFQNEAQLEKSRLLSDRFSAERPKGSFSTLEIQRTEQGDSAMYLCASSPAGGTNEKLFFGSGTQLSVL.

The chain has TRBV7-9 and TRBJ2-7; 7 bases line up with TRBD1. Germline trimming cut 6 bases from V and 5 bases from J; bases unmatched to any gene: 4. The CDR3 totals 12 residues. Germline V gene lookup returns CDR1 SEHNR and CDR2 FQNEAQ (reference sequence). CDR3 amino acids: CASRRTGHEQYF. DNA of the CDR3: TGTGCCAGCAGACGGACAGGCCACGAGCAGTACTTC.

The chain employs TRBV28 and TRBJ2-7; D possibly corresponds to TRBD1 (6 bases). The CDR3 totals 15 residues. With 2 bases removed from V and 1 base from J, the gap between germline ends came to 12 bases. Germline V gene lookup returns CDR1 MDHEN and CDR2 SYDVKM. CDR3 loop: CASSLGTSLSYEQYF. In nucleotides, the CDR3 is TGTGCCAGCAGTTTAGGGACAAGCCTTTCCTACGAGCAGTACTTC. Supplemented by reference TRBV28 and TRBJ2-7, the full variable domain reads DVKVTQSSRYLVKRTGEKVFLECVQDMDHENMFWYRQDPGLGLRLIYFSYDVKMKEKGDIPEGYSVSREKKERFSLILESASTNQTSMYLCASSLGTSLSYEQYFGPGTRLTVT.

This chain links TRBV3-1 (or the pseudogene TRBV3-2) with TRBJ1-2; D is unresolved. There are 14 residues in the CDR3. The germline V gene has CDR1 LGHDT and CDR2 YNNKEL (reference sequence). V was shortened by 4 bases and J by 2 bases, with 11 bases between the two germline ends. DNA for the CDR3: TGTGCCAGCAGCCGGAAGGAGGCGAACTATGGCTACACCTTC. This sequence encodes CASSRKEANYGYTF.

This chain joins TRBV19 and TRBJ2-5; 15 bases are shared with TRBD2. The V gene's germline CDR1 is LNHDA and CDR2 SQIVND (reference sequence). V was clipped by 4 bases and J by 4 bases; unmatched bases: 4. The CDR3 length is 16 residues. The CDR3 reads CASSTPGLAGGETQYF. The CDR3 nucleotides read TGTGCCAGTAGTACCCCGGGACTAGCGGGAGGAGAGACCCAGTACTTC.

V and J are TRBV7-8 and TRBJ2-3; a possible D gene is TRBD2 (6 bases). The CDR3 contains 15 residues. V lost 10 bases, J lost 0 bases, and 17 bases lay in between. CDR1 and CDR2 from the germline V gene are SGHVS and FQNEAQ. The CDR3 loop is CATALRRVSTDTQYF. The CDR3 DNA reads TGTGCCACAGCCCTCAGGAGGGTCAGCACAGATACGCAGTATTTT.

Here the CDR3 reads CASSIVAGQGSHEQYF. DNA of the CDR3: TGTGCCAGTAGTATAGTAGCGGGACAGGGGTCCCACGAGCAGTACTTC. The V call is TRBV19, the J call TRBJ2-7; 10 bases fit TRBD1. CDR3 size: 16 residues. V lost 1 base to trimming and J lost 5 bases; unmatched junction nucleotides: 8. Germline CDR1 is LNHDA and CDR2 is SQIVND (reference sequence). Together with reference TRBV19 and TRBJ2-7, the CDR3 gives the full variable domain: DGGITQSPKYLFRKEGQNVTLSCEQNLNHDAMYWYRQDPGQGLRLIYYSQIVNDFQKGDIAEGYSVSREKKESFPLTVTSAQKNPTAFYLCASSIVAGQGSHEQYFGPGTRLTVT.

The chain is built from TRBV5-1 and TRBJ2-2; TRBD2 agrees at 8 bases. Germline V gives CDR1 SGHRS, CDR2 YFSETQ. V was clipped by 4 bases and J by 4 bases; unmatched bases: 15. This CDR3 comprises 18 residues. The CDR3 nucleotides are TGCGCCAGCAGCCCAGAATCCGGGACTAGTTACCTCACCGGGGAGCTGTTTTTT. Translated, it gives CASSPESGTSYLTGELFF.

The chain carries TRBV2 and TRBJ1-5; 10 nucleotides match TRBD1. Germline CDR1 is SNHLY and CDR2 is FYNNEI. V trimming: 2 bases; J trimming: 8 bases; junction bases outside the gene matches: 15. This CDR3 has 18 amino acids. CDR3 protein: CASSEWGLGQGGLEPQHF. CDR3 nucleotide sequence: TGTGCCAGCAGTGAATGGGGGCTAGGACAGGGGGGCCTAGAGCCCCAGCATTTT.

CDR3 DNA: TGTGCCACCCGAGGCGCCTACAATGAGCAGTTCTTC. This translates into CATRGAYNEQFF. V is TRBV27 and J is TRBJ2-1; D is unresolved. This CDR3 is built from 12 residues. V lost 10 bases and J 2 bases, leaving 9 bases between the germline ends. Germline assignment: CDR1 MNHEY and CDR2 SMNVEV (reference sequence).

Ten or more counts support this clone. The chain couples TRBV9 to TRBJ2-1, with D perhaps matching TRBD2 (6 bases). The CDR3 has 15 residues. V lost 2 bases, J lost 2 bases, and 11 bases lay in between. Germline CDR1 reads SGDLS; CDR2 reads YYNGEE. CDR3 sequence: CASSVRDFAYNEQFF. DNA for the CDR3: TGTGCCAGCAGCGTTCGGGACTTCGCCTACAATGAGCAGTTCTTC.

The chain carries TRBV6-1 and TRBJ1-1; TRBD1 is a possible D gene (5 bases). CDR3 size: 17 residues. The V gene lost 3 bases and the J gene lost 0 bases, with 17 bases spanning the gap. The germline V gene encodes CDR1 MNHNS and CDR2 SASEGT. This CDR3 is CASSDPRVSELNTEAFF. CDR3 DNA sequence: TGTGCCAGCAGTGACCCCAGGGTAAGCGAACTGAACACTGAAGCTTTCTTT.